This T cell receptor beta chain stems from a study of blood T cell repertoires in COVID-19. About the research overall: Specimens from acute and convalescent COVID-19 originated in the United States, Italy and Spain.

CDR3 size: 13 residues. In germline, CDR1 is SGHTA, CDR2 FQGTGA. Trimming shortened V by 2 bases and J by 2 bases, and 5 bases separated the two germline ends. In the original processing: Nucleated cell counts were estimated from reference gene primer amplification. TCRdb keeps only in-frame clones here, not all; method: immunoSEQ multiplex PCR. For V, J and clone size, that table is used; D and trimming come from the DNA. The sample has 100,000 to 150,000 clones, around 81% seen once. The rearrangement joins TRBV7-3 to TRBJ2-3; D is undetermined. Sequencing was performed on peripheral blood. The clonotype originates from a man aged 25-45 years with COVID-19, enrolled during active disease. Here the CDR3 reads CASSLGHTDTQYF. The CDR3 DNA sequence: TGTGCCAGCAGCTTAGGGCACACAGATACGCAGTATTTT.